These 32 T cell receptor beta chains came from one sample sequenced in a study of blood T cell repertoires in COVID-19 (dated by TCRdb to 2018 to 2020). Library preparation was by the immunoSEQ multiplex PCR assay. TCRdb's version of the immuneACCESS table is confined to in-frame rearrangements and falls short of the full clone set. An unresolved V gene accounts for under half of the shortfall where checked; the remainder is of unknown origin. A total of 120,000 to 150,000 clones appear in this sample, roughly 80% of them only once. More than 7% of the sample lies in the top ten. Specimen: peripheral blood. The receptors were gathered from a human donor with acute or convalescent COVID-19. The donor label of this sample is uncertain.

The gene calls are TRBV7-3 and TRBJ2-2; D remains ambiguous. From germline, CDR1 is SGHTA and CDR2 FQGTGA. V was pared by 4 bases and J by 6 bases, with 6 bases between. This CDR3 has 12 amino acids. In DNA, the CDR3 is TGTGCCAGCAGCTCCCTACCCGGGGAGCTGTTTTTT. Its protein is CASSSLPGELFF.

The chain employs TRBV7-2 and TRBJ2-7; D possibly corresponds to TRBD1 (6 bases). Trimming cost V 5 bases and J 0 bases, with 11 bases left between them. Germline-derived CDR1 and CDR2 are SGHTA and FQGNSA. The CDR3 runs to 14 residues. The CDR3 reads CASSPGQSSYEQYV. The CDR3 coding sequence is TGTGCCAGCAGCCCCGGACAGAGCTCCTACGAGCAGTACGTC.

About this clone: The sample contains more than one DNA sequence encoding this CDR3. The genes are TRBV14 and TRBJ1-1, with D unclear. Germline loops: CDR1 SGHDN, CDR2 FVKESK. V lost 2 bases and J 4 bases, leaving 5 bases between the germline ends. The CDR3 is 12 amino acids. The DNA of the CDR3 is TGTGCCAGCAGCCAACGCGGCACTGAAGCTTTCTTT. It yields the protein CASSQRGTEAFF. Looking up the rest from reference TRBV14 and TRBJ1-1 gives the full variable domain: EAGVTQFPSHSVIEKGQTVTLRCDPISGHDNLYWYRRVMGKEIKFLLHFVKESKQDESGMPNNRFLAERTGGTYSTLKVQPAELEDSGVYFCASSQRGTEAFFGQGTRLTVV.

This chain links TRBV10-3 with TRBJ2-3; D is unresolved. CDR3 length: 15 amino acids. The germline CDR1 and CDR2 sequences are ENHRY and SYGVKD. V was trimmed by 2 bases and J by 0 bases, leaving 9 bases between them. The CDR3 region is CAISEANPSTDTQYF. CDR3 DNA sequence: TGTGCCATCAGTGAGGCGAACCCAAGCACAGATACGCAGTATTTT.

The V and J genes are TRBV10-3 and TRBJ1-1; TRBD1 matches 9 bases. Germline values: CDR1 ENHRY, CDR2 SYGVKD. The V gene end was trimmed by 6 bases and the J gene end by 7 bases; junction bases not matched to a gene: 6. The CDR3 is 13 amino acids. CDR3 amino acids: CAISTGGINEAFF. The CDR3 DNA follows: TGTGCCATCAGCACAGGGGGCATCAATGAAGCTTTCTTT.

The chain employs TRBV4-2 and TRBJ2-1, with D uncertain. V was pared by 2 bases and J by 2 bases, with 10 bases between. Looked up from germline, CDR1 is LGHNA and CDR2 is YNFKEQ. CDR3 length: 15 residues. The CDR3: CASSQTELPYNEQFF. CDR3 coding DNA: TGTGCCAGCAGCCAAACAGAGCTACCCTACAATGAGCAGTTCTTC.

The CDR3: CAISPTSGGINTGELFF. The CDR3 region has the DNA TGTGCCATCAGCCCGACTAGCGGGGGCATTAACACCGGGGAGCTGTTTTTT. This chain uses TRBV10-3 with TRBJ2-2, with 12 bases fitting TRBD2. CDR1 ENHRY and CDR2 SYGVKD come from the germline V gene. The CDR3 sequence is 17 residues long. V gave up 6 bases and J gave up 2 bases; unmatched junction bases: 7.

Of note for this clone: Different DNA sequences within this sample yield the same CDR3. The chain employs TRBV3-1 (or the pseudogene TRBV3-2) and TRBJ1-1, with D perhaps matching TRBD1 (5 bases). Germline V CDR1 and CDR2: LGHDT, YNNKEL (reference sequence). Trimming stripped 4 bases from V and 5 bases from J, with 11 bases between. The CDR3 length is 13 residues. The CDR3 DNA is TGTGCCAGCAGCCTCAGGGAGGGGACTGAAGCTTTCTTT. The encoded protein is CASSLREGTEAFF.

This CDR3 reads CASSWDSLNTEAFF. CDR3 bases: TGCGCCAGCAGTTGGGACAGTCTGAACACTGAAGCTTTCTTT. The chain recombines TRBV5-1 with TRBJ1-1, with 7 bases that match TRBD1. Germline V gene lookup returns CDR1 SGHRS and CDR2 YFSETQ. This CDR3 is 14 amino acids long. V lost 5 bases to trimming and J lost 0 bases; unmatched junction nucleotides: 4.

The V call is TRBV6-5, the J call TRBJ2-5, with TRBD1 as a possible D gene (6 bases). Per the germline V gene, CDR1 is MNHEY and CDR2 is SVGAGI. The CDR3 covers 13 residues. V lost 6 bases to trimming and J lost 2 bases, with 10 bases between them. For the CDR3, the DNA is TGTGCCAGCAGGAGGACAGTTCAAGAGACCCAGTACTTC. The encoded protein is CASRRTVQETQYF.

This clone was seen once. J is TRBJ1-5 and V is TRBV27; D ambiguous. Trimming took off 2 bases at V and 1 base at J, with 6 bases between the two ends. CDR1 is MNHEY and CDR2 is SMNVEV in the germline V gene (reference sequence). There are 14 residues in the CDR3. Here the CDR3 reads CASSLGLSNQPQHF. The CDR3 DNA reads TGTGCCAGCAGTTTAGGTCTAAGCAATCAGCCCCAGCATTTT.

The CDR3 region is CASSQGNRVIV. For the CDR3, the DNA is TGTGCCAGCAGCCAAGGAAACAGGGTTATCGTC. This rearrangement joins TRBV3-1 (or the pseudogene TRBV3-2) to TRBJ2-7, with a weak D call TRBD1 (6 bases). The germline CDR1 and CDR2 sequences are LGHDT and YNNKEL (reference sequence). The CDR3 is 11 residues long.

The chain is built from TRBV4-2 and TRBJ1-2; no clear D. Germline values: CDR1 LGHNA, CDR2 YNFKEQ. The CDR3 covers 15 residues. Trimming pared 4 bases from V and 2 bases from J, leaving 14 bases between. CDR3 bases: TGTGCCAGCAGCCGAGAGCGGGAGATCAACTATGGCTACACCTTC. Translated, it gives CASSREREINYGYTF.

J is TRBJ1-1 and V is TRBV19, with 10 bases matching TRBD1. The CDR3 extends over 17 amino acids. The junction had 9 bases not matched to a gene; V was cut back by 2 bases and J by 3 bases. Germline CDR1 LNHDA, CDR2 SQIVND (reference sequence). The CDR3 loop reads CASSIMPTGGLDTEAFF. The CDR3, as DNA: TGTGCCAGTAGTATAATGCCGACAGGGGGCCTGGACACTGAAGCTTTCTTT.

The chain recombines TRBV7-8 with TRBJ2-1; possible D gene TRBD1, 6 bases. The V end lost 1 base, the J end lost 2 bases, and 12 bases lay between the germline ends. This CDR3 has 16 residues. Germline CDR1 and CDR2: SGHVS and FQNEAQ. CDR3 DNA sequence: TGTGCCAGCAGCTTAGGTGGGACATTCGCCTACAATGAGCAGTTCTTC. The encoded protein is CASSLGGTFAYNEQFF.

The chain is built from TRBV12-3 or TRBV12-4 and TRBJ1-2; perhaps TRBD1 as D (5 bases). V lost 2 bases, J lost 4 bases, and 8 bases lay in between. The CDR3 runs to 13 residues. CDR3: CASSLNTGYGYTF. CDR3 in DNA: TGTGCCAGCAGTTTAAACACAGGCTATGGCTACACCTTC.

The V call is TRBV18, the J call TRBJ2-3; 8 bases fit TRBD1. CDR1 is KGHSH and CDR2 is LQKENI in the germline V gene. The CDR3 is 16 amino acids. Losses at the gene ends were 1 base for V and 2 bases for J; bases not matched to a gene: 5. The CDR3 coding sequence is TGTGCCAGCTCACCACGGGGGACAGGCCCCACAGATACGCAGTATTTT. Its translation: CASSPRGTGPTDTQYF.

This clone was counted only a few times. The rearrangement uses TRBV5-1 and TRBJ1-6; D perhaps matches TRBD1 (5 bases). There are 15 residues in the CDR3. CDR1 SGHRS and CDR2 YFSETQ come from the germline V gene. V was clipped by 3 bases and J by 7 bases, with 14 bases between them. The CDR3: CASSSEGGVNSPLHF. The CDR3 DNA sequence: TGCGCCAGCAGCTCCGAGGGAGGGGTGAATTCACCCCTCCACTTT.

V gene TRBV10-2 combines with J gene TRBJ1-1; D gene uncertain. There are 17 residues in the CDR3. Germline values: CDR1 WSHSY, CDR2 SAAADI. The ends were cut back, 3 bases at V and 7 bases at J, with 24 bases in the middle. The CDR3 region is CASSEDKGGLHRNEAFF. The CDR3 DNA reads TGCGCCAGCAGTGAAGATAAAGGAGGTCTCCATAGAAATGAAGCTTTCTTT.

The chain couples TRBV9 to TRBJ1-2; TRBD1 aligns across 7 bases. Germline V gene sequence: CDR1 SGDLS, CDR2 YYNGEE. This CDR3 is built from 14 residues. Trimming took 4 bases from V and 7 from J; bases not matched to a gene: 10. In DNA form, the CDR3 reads TGTGCCAGCAGCCCGGGTCTGCAGGGGGGTGGCTACACCTTC. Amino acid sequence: CASSPGLQGGGYTF.

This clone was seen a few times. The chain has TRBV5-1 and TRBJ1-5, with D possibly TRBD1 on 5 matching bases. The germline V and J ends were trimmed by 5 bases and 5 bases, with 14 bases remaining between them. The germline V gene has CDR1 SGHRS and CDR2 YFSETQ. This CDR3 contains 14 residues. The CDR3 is CASSSGGIDQPQHF. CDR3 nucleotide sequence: TGCGCCAGCAGTTCCGGGGGAATCGATCAGCCCCAGCATTTT.

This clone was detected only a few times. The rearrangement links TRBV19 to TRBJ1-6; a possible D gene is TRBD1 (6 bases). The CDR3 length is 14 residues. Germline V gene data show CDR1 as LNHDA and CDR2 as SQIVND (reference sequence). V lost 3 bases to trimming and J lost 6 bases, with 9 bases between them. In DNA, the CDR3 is TGTGCCAGTAGTATTTCCAGGGGTAATTCACCCCTCCACTTT. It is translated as CASSISRGNSPLHF.

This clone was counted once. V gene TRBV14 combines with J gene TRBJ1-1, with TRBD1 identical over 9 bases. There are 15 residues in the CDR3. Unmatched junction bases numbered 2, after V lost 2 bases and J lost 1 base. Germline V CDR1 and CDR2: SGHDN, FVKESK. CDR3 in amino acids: CASSQWTGANTEAFF. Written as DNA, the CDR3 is TGTGCCAGCAGCCAATGGACAGGGGCGAACACTGAAGCTTTCTTT. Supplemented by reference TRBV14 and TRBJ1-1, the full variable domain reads EAGVTQFPSHSVIEKGQTVTLRCDPISGHDNLYWYRRVMGKEIKFLLHFVKESKQDESGMPNNRFLAERTGGTYSTLKVQPAELEDSGVYFCASSQWTGANTEAFFGQGTRLTVV.

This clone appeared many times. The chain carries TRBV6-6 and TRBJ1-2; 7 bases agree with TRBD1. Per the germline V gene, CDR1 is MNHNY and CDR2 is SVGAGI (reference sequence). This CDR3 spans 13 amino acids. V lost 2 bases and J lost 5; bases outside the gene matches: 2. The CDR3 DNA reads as TGTGCCAGCAGTTACGAGGGGGCATATGGCTACACCTTC. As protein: CASSYEGAYGYTF.

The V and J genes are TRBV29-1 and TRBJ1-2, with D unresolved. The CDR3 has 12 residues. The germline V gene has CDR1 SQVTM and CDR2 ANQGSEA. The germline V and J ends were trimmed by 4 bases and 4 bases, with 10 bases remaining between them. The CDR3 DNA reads TGCAGCGTTGGCGGCTTTTCCTATGGCTACACCTTC. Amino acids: CSVGGFSYGYTF.

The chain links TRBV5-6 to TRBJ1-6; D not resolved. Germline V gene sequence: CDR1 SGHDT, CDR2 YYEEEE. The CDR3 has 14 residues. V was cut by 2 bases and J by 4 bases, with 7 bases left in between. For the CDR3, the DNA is TGTGCCAGCAGCTTCGGGAGTTATAATTCACCCCTCCACTTT. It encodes CASSFGSYNSPLHF.

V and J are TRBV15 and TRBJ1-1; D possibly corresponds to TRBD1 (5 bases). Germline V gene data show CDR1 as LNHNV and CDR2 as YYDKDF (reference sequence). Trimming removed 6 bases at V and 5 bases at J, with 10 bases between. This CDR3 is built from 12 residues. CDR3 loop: CATRSWTTEAFF. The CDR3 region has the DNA TGTGCCACCAGGTCGTGGACAACTGAAGCTTTCTTT.

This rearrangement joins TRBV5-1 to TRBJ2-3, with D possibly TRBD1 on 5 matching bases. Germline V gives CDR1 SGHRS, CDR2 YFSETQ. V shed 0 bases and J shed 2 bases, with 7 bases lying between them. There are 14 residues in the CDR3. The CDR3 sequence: CASSLGQLTDTQYF. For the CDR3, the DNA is TGCGCCAGCAGCTTGGGACAGCTCACAGATACGCAGTATTTT. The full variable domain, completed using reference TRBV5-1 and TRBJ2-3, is KAGVTQTPRYLIKTRGQQVTLSCSPISGHRSVSWYQQTPGQGLQFLFEYFSETQRNKGNFPGRFSGRQFSNSRSEMNVSTLELGDSALYLCASSLGQLTDTQYFGPGTRLTVL.

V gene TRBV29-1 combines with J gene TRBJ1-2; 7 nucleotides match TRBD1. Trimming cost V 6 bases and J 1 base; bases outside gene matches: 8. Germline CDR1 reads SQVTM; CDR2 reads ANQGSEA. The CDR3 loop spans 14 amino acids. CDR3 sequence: CSVGNYRGNYGYTF. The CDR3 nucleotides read TGCAGCGTCGGGAACTACAGGGGTAACTATGGCTACACCTTC.

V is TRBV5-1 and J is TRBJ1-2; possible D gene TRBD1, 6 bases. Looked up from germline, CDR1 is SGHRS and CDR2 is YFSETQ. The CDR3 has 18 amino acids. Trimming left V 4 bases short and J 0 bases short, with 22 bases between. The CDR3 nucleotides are TGCGCCAGCAGCCTGGGGGGCGGACACCTGGTGACTAACTATGGCTACACCTTC. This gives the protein CASSLGGGHLVTNYGYTF.

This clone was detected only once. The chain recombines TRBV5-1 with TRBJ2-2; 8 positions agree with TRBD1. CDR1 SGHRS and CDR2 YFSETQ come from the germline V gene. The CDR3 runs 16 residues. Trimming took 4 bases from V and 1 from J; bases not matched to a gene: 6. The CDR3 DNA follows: TGCGCCAGCAGCCCCCCGGGACAGGAGAACACCGGGGAGCTGTTTTTT. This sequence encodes CASSPPGQENTGELFF.

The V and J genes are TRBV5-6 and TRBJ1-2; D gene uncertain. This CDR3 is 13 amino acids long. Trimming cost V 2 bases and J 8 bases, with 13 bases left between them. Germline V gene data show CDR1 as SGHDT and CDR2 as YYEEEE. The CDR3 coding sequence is TGTGCCAGCAGCTTTGGCCCCTTGGAGGGCTACACCTTC. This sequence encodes CASSFGPLEGYTF. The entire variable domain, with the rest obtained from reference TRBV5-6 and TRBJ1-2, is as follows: DAGVTQSPTHLIKTRGQQVTLRCSPKSGHDTVSWYQQALGQGPQFIFQYYEEEERQRGNFPDRFSGHQFPNYSSELNVNALLLGDSALYLCASSFGPLEGYTFGSGTRLTVV.